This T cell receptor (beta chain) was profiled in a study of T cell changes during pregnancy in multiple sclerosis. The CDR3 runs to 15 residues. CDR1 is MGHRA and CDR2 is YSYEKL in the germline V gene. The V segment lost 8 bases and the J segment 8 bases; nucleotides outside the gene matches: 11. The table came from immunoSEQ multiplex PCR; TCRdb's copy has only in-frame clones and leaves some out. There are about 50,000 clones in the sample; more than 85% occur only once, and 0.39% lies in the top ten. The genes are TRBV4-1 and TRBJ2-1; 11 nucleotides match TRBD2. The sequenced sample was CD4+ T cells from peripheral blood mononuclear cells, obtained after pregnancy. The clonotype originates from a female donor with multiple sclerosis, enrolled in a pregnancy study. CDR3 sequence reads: CASQATSGSSYEQFF. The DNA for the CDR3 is TGCGCCAGCCAGGCCACTAGCGGGAGTAGCTATGAGCAGTTCTTC.